The following is a T cell receptor (beta chain) sequence with its context. Sequencing was performed with immunoSEQ multiplex PCR; in TCRdb, only in-frame clones are kept and a portion is missing. The profile shows more than 60,000 clones, 90% to 95% of them singletons. The CDR3 has 18 amino acids. Germline-derived CDR1 and CDR2 are LGHNT and FRNRAP. Trimming removed 0 bases at V and 0 bases at J, with 15 bases between. The data are from a study of T cell changes during pregnancy in multiple sclerosis. The chain has TRBV12-5 and TRBJ1-5; D gene ambiguous. This TCR was recovered from a female donor in good health, enrolled as a control in a pregnancy study. The specimen comprised CD4+ T cells from peripheral blood mononuclear cells, sampled in the third trimester of pregnancy. CDR3 residues: CASGLVGWVGSSNQPQHF. The CDR3 DNA sequence: TGTGCTAGTGGTTTGGTGGGTTGGGTAGGGAGTAGCAATCAGCCCCAGCATTTT.